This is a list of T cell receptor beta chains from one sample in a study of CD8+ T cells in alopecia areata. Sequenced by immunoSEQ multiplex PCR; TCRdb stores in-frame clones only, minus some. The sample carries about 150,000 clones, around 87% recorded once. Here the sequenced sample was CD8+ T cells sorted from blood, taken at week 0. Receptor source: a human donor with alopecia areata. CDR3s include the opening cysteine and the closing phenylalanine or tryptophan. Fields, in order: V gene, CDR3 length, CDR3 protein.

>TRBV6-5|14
CASSYGSTSYEQYF
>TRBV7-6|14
CASSYSGGTDTQYF
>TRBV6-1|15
CASSDESGSSYEQYF
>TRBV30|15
CAWSYPSGSADTQYF
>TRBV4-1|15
CASSYGTSGIGEQYF
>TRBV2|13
CASSETPYNEQFF
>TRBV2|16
CASSVTVEPSTDTQYF
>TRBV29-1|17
CSVEGPPGNTYQETQYF
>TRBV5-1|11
CASSIGQGAFF
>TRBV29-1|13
CSAVGQSSYEQYF
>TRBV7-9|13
CASSFETSNEQFF
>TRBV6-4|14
CASSLGLATDTQYF
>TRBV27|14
CASSFAGPVDEQYF
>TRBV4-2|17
CASSQDPGTHLSETQYF
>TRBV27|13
CASTPYEGQPQHF
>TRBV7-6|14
CASSLGGKGYEQYF
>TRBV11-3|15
CASSLWETRDYGYTF
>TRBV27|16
CASSLSLYASSYEQYF
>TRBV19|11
CASSTHNEQFF
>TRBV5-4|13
CADRDRGQDTQYF